This T cell receptor beta chain was captured by sequencing in a study of untreated major depressive disorder. Trimming left V 5 bases short and J 3 bases short, with 16 bases between. In germline, CDR1 is MGHDK, CDR2 SYGVNS. This CDR3 has 15 residues. Of note for this clone: Its antigen is currently unknown.

TCRdb's copy holds only in-frame clones and misses some; the assay was immunoSEQ multiplex PCR. Found here are about 15,000 clones, 90% to 95% of them singletons; the top ten hold approximately 1.7%. Overall study results and limits: Compared with controls, depressed patients showed more TRBV05-01 (Vbeta 5.1) usage in CD4+ T cells.

The TCR was taken from a woman aged 30 to 39 with major depressive disorder. This chain links TRBV25-1 with TRBJ1-1; tentative D call: TRBD1 (5 bases). The specimen was CD4+ T cells from PBMCs. The CDR3 DNA follows: TGTGCCAGCAGTTCCAGGGAACGAGGCCACACTGAAGCTTTCTTT. Translating gives CASSSRERGHTEAFF.